The 13 T cell receptor beta chains listed next were all sequenced from one sample in a study of regulatory T cells in long-lasting Graves disease (dated by TCRdb to about 2021). This sample's time point label indicates: newly diagnosed GD, antithyroid drugs for less than 3 months. For both TCR sequencing and RNA sequencing, RNA was extracted from PBMCs in TRIzol. The library was obtained by multiplex PCR. Sequencing relied on an Illumina HiSeq 4000. To build TCR beta libraries, CDR3 regions were amplified by Arm-PCR using iRepertoire HTBI primers. TCRdb itself trimmed the public reads at Q25 with fastp, ran MiXCR and retained productive beta chains. Identical CDR3 proteins give one entry, which carries the most common genes and DNA. A total of about 240,000 distinct CDR3 sequences appear in this sample, roughly a fifth of them only once. The top ten constitute 11% to 15% of the sample. The material sequenced was peripheral blood mononuclear cells (PBMCs), taken at new diagnosis, from a patient treated with antithyroid drugs. All receptors come from a female donor with Graves disease.

This clonotype was counted many times. V is TRBV4-3 and J is TRBJ2-7; perhaps D is TRBD1 or TRBD2 (5 bases each). This CDR3 spans 15 amino acids. Between the trimmed V and J ends, which lost 0 bases and 2 bases, there was a span of 11 bases. Germline lookup yields CDR1 LGHNA and CDR2 YSLEER. CDR3 amino acids: CASSQERGWPYEQYF. Here the CDR3 DNA reads TGCGCCAGCAGCCAAGAGAGGGGTTGGCCCTACGAGCAGTACTTC.

This clonotype was seen ten or more times. The chain has TRBV10-3 and TRBJ1-1, with 9 nucleotides matching TRBD1. Germline assignment: CDR1 ENHRY and CDR2 SYGVKD. This CDR3 has 14 residues. The junction had 7 bases not matched to a gene; V was cut back by 6 bases and J by 5 bases. Written as DNA, the CDR3 is TGTGCCATCAGGCGCCGGGACAGGGATACTGAAGCTTTCTTT. Protein sequence: CAIRRRDRDTEAFF.

This clonotype was detected ten times or more. The CDR3 DNA reads TGTGCCAGCAGCTTCGCCCCGAGCCACGAGCAGTACTTC. Its translation: CASSFAPSHEQYF. The rearrangement joins TRBV7-2 to TRBJ2-7; D uncertain. Trimming took 3 bases from V and 5 from J, leaving 11 bases between them. CDR3 length: 13 amino acids. Germline V lookup: CDR1 SGHTA, CDR2 FQGNSA.

This clonotype was observed many times. The chain is built from TRBV7-9 and TRBJ2-1, with 7 bases aligning to TRBD1. The trim removed 5 bases at V and 11 bases at J, leaving 3 bases unmatched. CDR1 is SEHNR and CDR2 is FQNEAQ in the germline V gene (reference sequence). This CDR3 is built from 11 residues. CDR3 bases: TGTGCCAGCAGCCCGACAGGGAAGCAGTTCTTC. This sequence encodes CASSPTGKQFF.

Comment on this clonotype: A much larger clone sits a single nucleotide away, making a read error possible. V is TRBV7-8 and J is TRBJ1-5; D might be TRBD1 (6 bases). Trimming removed 4 bases from V and 7 bases from J, with 17 bases in between. Germline V gene data show CDR1 as SGHVS and CDR2 as FQNEAQ. The CDR3 spans 15 residues. The CDR3, as DNA: TGTGCCAGCAGCTCACTACAGGGAGCGGGGCAGCCCCAGCATTTT. As protein: CASSSLQGAGQPQHF.

The chain uses TRBV4-1 and TRBJ2-3; 9 bases align to TRBD2. This CDR3 spans 16 amino acids. Germline CDR1 is MGHRA and CDR2 is YSYEKL. J was trimmed by 7 bases and V by 0 bases; bases with no gene match: 8. The CDR3 protein is CASSQDMAGGQNTQYF. CDR3 sequence (DNA): TGCGCCAGCAGCCAAGATATGGCGGGGGGGCAGAATACGCAGTATTTT.

Turning to this clonotype: A junction end diverges from the germline sequence, so it may reflect a read error. The CDR3 DNA reads as TGTGCCAGCAGCGCCAGGGGGAACTATGACTACACCTTC. Protein product: CASSARGNYDYTF. The rearrangement uses TRBV11-2 and TRBJ1-2; TRBD1 matches 7 bases. The CDR3 is 13 amino acids. Germline assignment: CDR1 SGHAT and CDR2 FQNNGV.

The table lists this clonotype with many counts. CDR3: CSVEYRALARSAGETQYF. For the CDR3, the DNA is TGCAGCGTTGAATATCGGGCTTTGGCTAGGAGTGCCGGAGAGACCCAGTACTTC. J is TRBJ2-5 and V is TRBV29-1; D gene uncertain. The V gene's germline CDR1 is SQVTM and CDR2 ANQGSEA. V was shortened by 2 bases and J by 4 bases, with 26 bases between the two germline ends. The CDR3 is made up of 18 amino acids.

This clonotype came up a few times. The J gene is TRBJ1-6, the V gene TRBV4-3, with 7 bases that match TRBD1. The CDR3 is 17 residues long. The V gene end was trimmed by 1 base and the J gene end by 2 bases; junction bases not matched to a gene: 5. The V gene's germline CDR1 is LGHNA and CDR2 YSLEER. The CDR3 reads CASSQATGLTYNSPLHF. As DNA, the CDR3 is TGCGCCAGCAGCCAAGCGACAGGGCTGACCTATAATTCACCCCTCCACTTT.

This clonotype was seen ten or more times. The genes are TRBV5-1 and TRBJ2-7; no definite D call. With 1 base removed from V and 3 bases from J, the gap between germline ends came to 5 bases. The germline V gene has CDR1 SGHRS and CDR2 YFSETQ. The CDR3 runs to 12 residues. DNA for the CDR3: TGCGCCAGCAGCTTGACCAACTACGAGCAGTACTTC. Translated: CASSLTNYEQYF.

The chain couples TRBV7-9 to TRBJ1-1; D may be TRBD1 (5 bases). Germline CDR1 reads SEHNR; CDR2 reads FQNEAQ (reference sequence). Trimming shortened V by 3 bases and J by 2 bases, and 16 bases separated the two germline ends. The CDR3 is made up of 16 amino acids. The CDR3 reads CASSFGIRQSNTEAFF. The CDR3 DNA follows: TGTGCCAGCAGCTTTGGAATCAGACAGTCTAACACTGAAGCTTTCTTT.

The chain employs TRBV7-6 and TRBJ2-1, with 7 bases lining up with TRBD1. V lost 5 bases to trimming and J lost 7 bases; unmatched junction nucleotides: 17. The CDR3 is 17 residues long. CDR1 and CDR2 (germline): SGHVS, FNYEAQ. Here the CDR3 reads CASSHAAATGPRNEQFF. DNA of the CDR3: TGTGCCAGCAGCCACGCCGCCGCGACAGGGCCAAGGAATGAGCAGTTCTTC.

The gene calls are TRBV15 and TRBJ1-3; 9 positions match TRBD1. CDR3 size: 16 residues. V shed 1 base, J shed 4 bases, and the junction held 5 bases outside the gene matches. Germline V gene data show CDR1 as LNHNV and CDR2 as YYDKDF (reference sequence). CDR3 residues: CATSRGSDRGGNTIYF. In nucleotides, the CDR3 is TGTGCCACCAGCAGAGGATCCGACAGGGGGGGAAACACCATATATTTT.